This T cell receptor (beta chain) was identified during a study of cytomegalovirus exposure and HLA in healthy donors. In nominal health when sampled, donors likely had unrecorded immune exposures nonetheless. CDR3 size: 16 residues. Looked up from germline, CDR1 is LNHNV and CDR2 is YYDKDF (reference sequence). The V end was cut by 0 bases, the J end by 0 bases, with 9 bases between. The PCR ran on 60 Vbeta and 13 Jbeta primers. The method was immunoSEQ multiplex PCR; TCRdb's version includes in-frame clones alone and lacks a portion of them. Found here are about 160,000 clones; the top ten clones hold 1.3%.

This clonotype was obtained from a woman between 55 and 75 years old in good health and CMV-seronegative. The sample consisted of PBMCs. V and J are TRBV15 and TRBJ2-4; D call uncertain. DNA for the CDR3: TGTGCCACCAGCAGAGAACAACCTCTAGCCAAAAACATTCAGTACTTC. Amino acids: CATSREQPLAKNIQYF.